This T cell receptor (beta chain) came from a study of vaccination and CD4 T cells after COVID-19. Across the whole study: Everyone enrolled got two doses of BNT162b2 or mRNA-1273 vaccine. Post-COVID specimens were obtained a median approximately 99 days after diagnosis (range 35 to 161). The cells were exposed to overlapping spike peptides originating from SARS-CoV-2, HCoV-NL63, HCoV-OC43 and HCoV-229E for stimulation.

Trimming at V came to 0 bases and at J to 0 bases, leaving 2 bases not matched to a gene. The CDR3 has 16 residues. The germline V gene encodes CDR1 DFQATT and CDR2 SNEGSKA (reference sequence). This clonotype is medium-sized. Its antigen is not known. Sequencing of cultured CD4+ T cell DNA used the Oncomine TCR Beta short-read assay. The template was genomic DNA from cultured CD4+ T cells. TCRdb processed the PCR reads anew with MiXCR; each CDR3 protein has one entry. The table includes 7,500 to 10,000 distinct CDR3 sequences, about 28% detected once. Treatment denoted: roughly 10-day PBMC culture with coronavirus spike peptide pools or control peptides (ViraFEST assay). An unexposed donor provided the CD4+ T cells, which were collected before the COVID-19 pandemic (2011-2018).

The source material was CD4+ T cells from blood, cultured in vitro. The J gene is TRBJ1-6, the V gene TRBV20-1; 7 bases match TRBD1. The receptor's source is a human donor in good health. The CDR3 nucleotides are TGCAGTGCTAGAGATAGGGACAGCTCCTATAATTCACCCCTCCACTTT. Residues: CSARDRDSSYNSPLHF.